This TCR beta chain was recorded in a study of regulatory T cells in long-lasting Graves disease. The TCR beta library used iRepertoire HTBI primers with Arm-PCR amplification of CDR3. TCRdb passed the multiplex PCR reads through MiXCR, listing each CDR3 protein once. Of 400,000 to 500,000 distinct CDR3 sequences detected, around 13% appear once; the ten largest clones hold approximately 17%. Regarding time point: newly diagnosed GD, antithyroid drugs for less than 3 months. The TCR library used RNA extracted from PBMCs. An endocrinology department in Xi'an, China, recruited the patients. This clonotype was counted many times. Deletions cut 1 base from V and 0 bases from J, with 9 bases between. CDR1 and CDR2 from the germline V gene are KGHSH and LQKENI. The CDR3 contains 15 residues. These records were also assigned to another study, of T cells in Graves' hyperthyroidism and ophthalmopathy. This second report adds: Through a model of 13 V-J features, ophthalmopathy was separated from stable hyperthyroidism.

The chain combines TRBV18 with TRBJ1-1, with no clear D. The input for sequencing was peripheral blood mononuclear cells (PBMCs), taken at new diagnosis, from a patient treated with antithyroid drugs. The sequence derives from a woman in her 50s with Graves disease. In nucleotides, the CDR3 is TGTGCCAGCTCACCACTCCCAGCAATGAACACTGAAGCTTTCTTT. It encodes CASSPLPAMNTEAFF.